This T cell receptor (beta chain) is drawn from a study of identical twins. Study-wide findings and caveats: Because invariant MAIT and iNKT cells could be present, zero-insertion analyses could be partly confounded. A lower insertion count was a feature of abundant cord blood beta clonotypes, with no such feature in memory repertoires.

This clonotype was recorded a few times. Its antigen is unknown. The CDR3 extends over 16 amino acids. Trimming took off 2 bases at V and 6 bases at J, with 19 bases between the two ends. The germline gives CDR1 SGHDT, CDR2 YYEEEE. Template switching supplied a universal primer site; unique molecular identifiers were carried on the cDNA. One entry per CDR3 protein, called by TCRdb with MiXCR from the 5' RACE reads. There are roughly 230,000 distinct CDR3 sequences in the sample; around 8% occur only once, and approximately 3% lies in the top ten. The sample was also linked to a second study, of yellow fever vaccine responses in identical twins. That study adds: Convergence reportedly seemed to mark part of the twins' vaccine T cell response, with personalization marking the rest.

V usage is TRBV5-6 and J usage is TRBJ2-3; D is ambiguous. The TCR sequence derives from a woman younger than 30 in good health. Sequences were obtained from CD8+ T cells sorted from blood. CDR3 sequence (DNA): TGTGCCAGCAGCTTCTCCCCCGGTGACCCCAATGATACGCAGTATTTT. It encodes CASSFSPGDPNDTQYF.